The next 26 T cell receptor beta chains were all read from a single sample in a study of cytomegalovirus exposure and HLA in healthy donors. Primers for the PCR totalled 60 Vbeta and 13 Jbeta. The repertoire was sequenced with immunoSEQ multiplex PCR; TCRdb's copy has only in-frame clones and lacks some. The sample has fewer than 200,000 clones; about 80% are singletons. Material for sequencing was PBMCs. The receptors here all came from a man aged 30 to 39 in good health and CMV-seronegative.

This clone was observed once. The CDR3 region is CASSYFPGTEAFF. The DNA for the CDR3 is TGTGCCAGCAGTTACTTCCCGGGCACTGAAGCTTTCTTT. The chain recombines TRBV6-5 with TRBJ1-1; D not certain. Germline V gene lookup returns CDR1 MNHEY and CDR2 SVGAGI. This CDR3 region has 13 residues. V was clipped by 1 base and J by 4 bases, with 7 bases between them.

The rearrangement uses TRBV15 and TRBJ2-7, with 8 positions matching TRBD2. V shed 1 base, J shed 1 base, and the junction held 3 bases outside the gene matches. Looked up from germline, CDR1 is LNHNV and CDR2 is YYDKDF (reference sequence). The CDR3 length is 15 residues. The CDR3 coding sequence is TGTGCCACCAGCAGAGGACGGGAGGGATCCTACGAGCAGTACTTC. Its translation: CATSRGREGSYEQYF.

The CDR3 reads CASSQETYAYNEQFF. CDR3 bases: TGCGCCAGCAGCCAAGAGACTTACGCCTACAATGAGCAGTTCTTC. J is TRBJ2-1 and V is TRBV4-1; no clear D. From germline, CDR1 is MGHRA and CDR2 YSYEKL. V was shortened by 0 bases and J by 2 bases, with 8 bases between the two germline ends. The length of the CDR3 is 15 residues.

This clone appeared a few times. The gene calls are TRBV10-2 and TRBJ1-5; TRBD1 matches 8 bases. The CDR3 runs to 14 residues. Germline V CDR1 and CDR2: WSHSY, SAAADI. The ends lost 5 bases at V and 2 bases at J; junction bases unmatched: 2. Here the CDR3 reads CASSPTGGNQPQHF. CDR3 coding DNA: TGCGCCAGCAGTCCGACAGGGGGCAATCAGCCCCAGCATTTT.

The J gene is TRBJ1-4, the V gene TRBV7-9; 7 bases are a match to TRBD1. The CDR3 extends over 15 amino acids. Germline V gives CDR1 SEHNR, CDR2 FQNEAQ (reference sequence). V trimming: 3 bases; J trimming: 8 bases; junction bases outside the gene matches: 9. For the CDR3, the DNA is TGTGCCAGCAGCTTCATCTACAGGGGCAGCGAAAAACTGTTTTTT. Amino acid sequence: CASSFIYRGSEKLFF.

The V call is TRBV30, the J call TRBJ2-5; D call uncertain. The better agreement between TRBJ2-7 and the DNA end casts doubt on the J call. CDR3 length: 15 amino acids. Germline lookup yields CDR1 GTSNPN and CDR2 SVGIG (reference sequence). Here the CDR3 reads CAWSVWAASSYEQYF. The CDR3 nucleotides read TGTGCCTGGAGTGTCTGGGCAGCTAGCTCCTACGAGCAGTACTTC.

V gene TRBV5-1 combines with J gene TRBJ2-4, with D maybe TRBD1 (6 bases). The length of the CDR3 is 15 residues. CDR1 is SGHRS, CDR2 YFSETQ, per germline. Trimming stripped 3 bases from V and 0 bases from J, with 10 bases between. Written as DNA, the CDR3 is TGCGCCAGCAGCTATAAACAGGGAGCCAAAAACATTCAGTACTTC. It specifies CASSYKQGAKNIQYF. The complete variable domain, with remaining parts taken from reference TRBV5-1 and TRBJ2-4, reads KAGVTQTPRYLIKTRGQQVTLSCSPISGHRSVSWYQQTPGQGLQFLFEYFSETQRNKGNFPGRFSGRQFSNSRSEMNVSTLELGDSALYLCASSYKQGAKNIQYFGAGTRLSVL.

The chain uses TRBV10-3 and TRBJ2-3, with TRBD2 identical over 8 bases. There are 14 residues in the CDR3. Germline V lookup: CDR1 ENHRY, CDR2 SYGVKD. The ends lost 10 bases at V and 0 bases at J; junction bases unmatched: 6. In nucleotides, the CDR3 is TGTGCCACTGCACTAGCGGTTAGCACAGATACGCAGTATTTT. Encoded protein: CATALAVSTDTQYF.

The table lists this clone with a count of one. The J gene is TRBJ2-2, the V gene TRBV7-6, with a weak D call TRBD1 (6 bases). The CDR3 is made up of 16 amino acids. Trimming shortened V by 2 bases and J by 1 base, and 11 bases separated the two germline ends. Germline lookup yields CDR1 SGHVS and CDR2 FNYEAQ. CDR3 nucleotide sequence: TGTGCCAGCAGCTTACAGGGGCTCCGGAACACCGGGGAGCTGTTTTTT. Translating gives CASSLQGLRNTGELFF.

This sequence joins TRBV7-3 and TRBJ2-1; TRBD2 aligns across 10 bases. The CDR3 sequence is 17 residues long. Per germline, CDR1 SGHTA and CDR2 FQGTGA. The V segment lost 4 bases and the J segment 4 bases; nucleotides outside the gene matches: 10. DNA of the CDR3: TGTGCCAGCAGCTCAATGAGAATAGCGGGGGGTTACAATGAGCAGTTCTTC. It translates to CASSSMRIAGGYNEQFF.

The rearrangement uses TRBV5-4 and TRBJ2-2; perhaps TRBD1 as D (5 bases). The CDR3 runs to 15 residues. Per the germline V gene, CDR1 is SGHNT and CDR2 is YYREEE (reference sequence). V was shortened by 9 bases and J by 4 bases, with 19 bases between the two germline ends. The CDR3 spells CATLRQGGGTGELFF. CDR3 bases: TGTGCCACCCTGAGGCAGGGCGGTGGCACCGGGGAGCTGTTTTTT.

The rearrangement links TRBV7-3 to TRBJ2-3; unclear D gene. Germline CDR1 is SGHTA and CDR2 is FQGTGA. The CDR3 contains 15 residues. V lost 1 base to trimming and J lost 4 bases, with 12 bases between them. The CDR3 here is CASSLIPSTPDTQYF. CDR3 coding DNA: TGTGCCAGCAGCTTAATTCCGAGTACGCCAGATACGCAGTATTTT.

The chain combines TRBV11-2 with TRBJ2-6, with D possibly being TRBD2 (5 bases). Trimming stripped 5 bases from V and 4 bases from J, with 6 bases between. The CDR3 is 13 residues long. Germline V gene lookup returns CDR1 SGHAT and CDR2 FQNNGV. DNA of the CDR3: TGTGCCAGCAGCCCGGGGGGGGCCAACGTCCTGACTTTC. Protein sequence: CASSPGGANVLTF.

The V gene is TRBV5-5, the J gene TRBJ1-1; 9 bases are a match to TRBD1. This CDR3 has 14 amino acids. V shed 0 bases and J 4 bases; nucleotides not matched to a gene: 1. Germline CDR1 and CDR2: SGHKS and YYEKEE (reference sequence). CDR3 nucleotide sequence: TGTGCCAGCAGCTTGGGGACAGGGGCCACTGAAGCTTTCTTT. Its translation is CASSLGTGATEAFF.

Comment on this clone: The sample holds other DNA sequences that translate to the same CDR3. The rearrangement joins TRBV4-3 to TRBJ2-5; TRBD1 agrees at 11 bases. The CDR3 covers 16 residues. V dropped 0 bases and J dropped 4; count of bases not matched to a gene: 4. Germline assignment: CDR1 LGHNA and CDR2 YSLEER. CDR3 protein: CASSQDRTGGGETQYF. CDR3 bases: TGCGCCAGCAGCCAAGACCGGACAGGGGGCGGAGAGACCCAGTACTTC.

This clone has more than one count but fewer than ten. The chain is built from TRBV19 and TRBJ2-6; TRBD1 matches at 8 bases. V shed 5 bases and J 1 base; nucleotides not matched to a gene: 13. The CDR3 runs to 19 residues. In germline, CDR1 is LNHDA, CDR2 SQIVND (reference sequence). The CDR3 nucleotides read TGTGCCAGTAGTCGAATGGGGGACAGGCTAAATTCTGGGGCCAACGTCCTGACTTTC. Residues: CASSRMGDRLNSGANVLTF.

This chain connects TRBV19 to TRBJ1-5; weak D call: TRBD1 (6 bases). V was clipped by 7 bases and J by 5 bases, with 15 bases between them. There are 14 residues in the CDR3. The germline gives CDR1 LNHDA, CDR2 SQIVND (reference sequence). The CDR3: CASKRTGIHQPQHF. CDR3 sequence (DNA): TGTGCCAGTAAACGCACAGGGATCCATCAGCCCCAGCATTTT.

The table lists this clone with a few counts. The chain couples TRBV9 to TRBJ2-5; 9 bases are a match to TRBD2. The germline CDR1 and CDR2 sequences are SGDLS and YYNGEE. This CDR3 spans 18 amino acids. Trimming took 4 bases from V and 0 from J; bases not matched to a gene: 13. Here the CDR3 DNA reads TGTGCCAGCAGCCTAGGTGCGGGGGGGATTCCGTACCAAGAGACCCAGTACTTC. It codes for CASSLGAGGIPYQETQYF.

The rearrangement links TRBV30 to TRBJ2-7; TRBD1 aligns across 8 bases. The CDR3 spans 14 residues. Germline loops: CDR1 GTSNPN, CDR2 SVGIG (reference sequence). V shed 3 bases, J shed 4 bases, and the junction held 8 bases outside the gene matches. CDR3 residues: CAWSEGGQAYEQYF. The CDR3 nucleotides are TGTGCCTGGAGCGAGGGGGGACAGGCTTACGAGCAGTACTTC.

The genes are TRBV5-4 and TRBJ1-3; tentatively, D is TRBD1 (6 bases). The CDR3 has 15 residues. Per the germline V gene, CDR1 is SGHNT and CDR2 is YYREEE (reference sequence). V gave up 2 bases and J gave up 0 bases, with 9 bases separating them. CDR3 region: CASSFSGASGNTIYF. The CDR3 DNA reads TGTGCCAGCAGCTTCTCAGGGGCCTCTGGAAACACCATATATTTT.

This clone was seen a handful of times. This chain joins TRBV9 and TRBJ2-2; 7 bases map to TRBD2. The CDR3 is made up of 15 amino acids. Germline assignment: CDR1 SGDLS and CDR2 YYNGEE. Losses at the gene ends were 7 bases for V and 2 bases for J; bases not matched to a gene: 8. The CDR3 coding sequence is TGTGCCAGCGGAGACCCTAGCGGTAACACCGGGGAGCTGTTTTTT. It is translated as CASGDPSGNTGELFF.

J is TRBJ2-3 and V is TRBV10-3, with D possibly matching TRBD2 (7 bases). The CDR3 consists of 18 residues. From germline, CDR1 is ENHRY and CDR2 SYGVKD. The germline V and J ends were trimmed by 0 bases and 2 bases, with 18 bases remaining between them. The CDR3 loop is CAISESSAWGGLTDTQYF. The CDR3 DNA sequence: TGTGCCATCAGTGAGTCCTCGGCATGGGGGGGGCTCACAGATACGCAGTATTTT.

This chain connects TRBV2 to TRBJ1-1, with TRBD1 identical over 7 bases. The CDR3 totals 14 residues. In germline, CDR1 is SNHLY, CDR2 FYNNEI. The V segment lost 2 bases and the J segment 7 bases; nucleotides outside the gene matches: 7. CDR3 residues: CASSESLRGDEAFF. In nucleotides, the CDR3 is TGTGCCAGCAGTGAATCCCTCAGGGGGGATGAAGCTTTCTTT.

The chain has TRBV6-5 and TRBJ1-1; 9 nucleotides line up with TRBD1. Germline CDR1 and CDR2: MNHEY and SVGAGI. This CDR3 region has 13 residues. Trimming at V came to 5 bases and at J to 5 bases, leaving 3 bases not matched to a gene. The CDR3 loop reads CASSRDRETEAFF. The CDR3 DNA is TGTGCCAGCAGTCGGGACAGGGAAACTGAAGCTTTCTTT.

About this clone: At one end, the junction sequence differs from germline, possibly due to a read error. The V gene is TRBV28, the J gene TRBJ2-7, with TRBD2 as a possible D gene (6 bases). The CDR3 loop spans 14 amino acids. In germline, CDR1 is MDHEN, CDR2 SYDVKM. CDR3 amino acids: CASSLWLASSEQHF. CDR3 nucleotide sequence: TGTGCCAGCAGTTTATGGCTAGCGTCGAGTGAGCAGCACTTC.

This clone was found once. This chain connects TRBV15 to TRBJ2-5; a possible D gene is TRBD1 (6 bases). This CDR3 spans 14 amino acids. Looked up from germline, CDR1 is LNHNV and CDR2 is YYDKDF (reference sequence). Trimming took off 0 bases at V and 5 bases at J, with 10 bases between the two ends. The CDR3 here is CATSRDTGTETQYF. The CDR3 DNA is TGTGCCACCAGCAGAGATACAGGGACGGAGACCCAGTACTTC. Looking up the rest from reference TRBV15 and TRBJ2-5 gives the full variable domain: DAMVIQNPRYQVTQFGKPVTLSCSQTLNHNVMYWYQQKSSQAPKLLFHYYDKDFNNEADTPDNFQSRRPNTSFCFLDIRSPGLGDTAMYLCATSRDTGTETQYFGPGTRLLVL.